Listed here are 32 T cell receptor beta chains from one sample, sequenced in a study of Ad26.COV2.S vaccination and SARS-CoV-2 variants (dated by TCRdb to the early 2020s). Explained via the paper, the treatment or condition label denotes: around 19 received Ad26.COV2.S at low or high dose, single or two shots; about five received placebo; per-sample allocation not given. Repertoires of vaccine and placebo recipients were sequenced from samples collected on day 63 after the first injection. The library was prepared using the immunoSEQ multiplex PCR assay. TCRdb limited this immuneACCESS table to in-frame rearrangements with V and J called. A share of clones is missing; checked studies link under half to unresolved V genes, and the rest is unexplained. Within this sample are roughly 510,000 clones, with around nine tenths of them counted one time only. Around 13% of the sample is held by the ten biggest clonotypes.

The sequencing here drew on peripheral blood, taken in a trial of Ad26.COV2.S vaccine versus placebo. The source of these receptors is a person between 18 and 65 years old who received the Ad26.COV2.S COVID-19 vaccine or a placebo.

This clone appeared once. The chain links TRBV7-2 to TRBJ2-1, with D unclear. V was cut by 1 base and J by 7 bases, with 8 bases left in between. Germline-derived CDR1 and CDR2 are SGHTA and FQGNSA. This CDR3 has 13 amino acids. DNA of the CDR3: TGTGCCAGCAGCTTAGATTCCCTGAATGAGCAGTTCTTC. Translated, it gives CASSLDSLNEQFF.

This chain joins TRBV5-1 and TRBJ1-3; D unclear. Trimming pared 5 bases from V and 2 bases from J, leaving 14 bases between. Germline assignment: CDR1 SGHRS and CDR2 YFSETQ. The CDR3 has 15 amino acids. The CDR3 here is CASSLEPGTGNTIYF. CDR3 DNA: TGCGCCAGCAGTCTGGAGCCGGGGACTGGAAACACCATATATTTT.

CDR3: CASARGNTGELFF. The DNA for the CDR3 is TGTGCCAGCGCCCGGGGAAACACCGGGGAGCTGTTTTTT. The chain employs TRBV6-6 and TRBJ2-2; tentative D call: TRBD2 (5 bases). Germline V gene lookup returns CDR1 MNHNY and CDR2 SVGAGI (reference sequence). The CDR3 runs 13 residues. V lost 8 bases and J lost 2, with 9 bases in between.

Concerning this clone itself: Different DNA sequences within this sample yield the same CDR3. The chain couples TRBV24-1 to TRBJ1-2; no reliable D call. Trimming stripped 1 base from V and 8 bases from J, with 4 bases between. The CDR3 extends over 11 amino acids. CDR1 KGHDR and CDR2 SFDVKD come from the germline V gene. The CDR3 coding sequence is TGTGCCACCAGTGATTTTCGGGGCTACACCTTC. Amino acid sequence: CATSDFRGYTF.

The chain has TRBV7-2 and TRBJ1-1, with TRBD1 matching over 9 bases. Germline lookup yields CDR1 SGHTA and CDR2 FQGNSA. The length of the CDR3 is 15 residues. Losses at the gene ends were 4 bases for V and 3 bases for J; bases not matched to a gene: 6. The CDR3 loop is CASSSGQGGDTEAFF. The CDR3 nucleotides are TGTGCCAGCAGCTCGGGACAGGGTGGGGACACTGAAGCTTTCTTT.

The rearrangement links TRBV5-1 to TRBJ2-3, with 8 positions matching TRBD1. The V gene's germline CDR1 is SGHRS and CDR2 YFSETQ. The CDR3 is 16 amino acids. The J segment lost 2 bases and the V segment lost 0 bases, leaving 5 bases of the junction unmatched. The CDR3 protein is CASSLGGQGITDTQYF. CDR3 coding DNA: TGCGCCAGCAGCTTGGGAGGACAGGGTATCACAGATACGCAGTATTTT. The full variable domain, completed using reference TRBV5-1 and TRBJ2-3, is KAGVTQTPRYLIKTRGQQVTLSCSPISGHRSVSWYQQTPGQGLQFLFEYFSETQRNKGNFPGRFSGRQFSNSRSEMNVSTLELGDSALYLCASSLGGQGITDTQYFGPGTRLTVL.

The chain's CDR3 is CASSLIEDTQYF. CDR3 sequence (DNA): TGTGCCAGCAGTCTAATAGAAGATACGCAGTATTTT. V and J are TRBV6-6 and TRBJ2-3; D unresolved. The CDR3 loop spans 12 amino acids. The V end was cut by 5 bases, the J end by 5 bases, with 8 bases between. The germline gives CDR1 MNHNY, CDR2 SVGAGI (reference sequence).

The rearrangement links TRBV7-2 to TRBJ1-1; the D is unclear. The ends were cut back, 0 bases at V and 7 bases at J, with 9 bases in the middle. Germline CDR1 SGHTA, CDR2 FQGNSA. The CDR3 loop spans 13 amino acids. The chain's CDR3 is CASSLATAHEAFF. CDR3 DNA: TGTGCCAGCAGCTTAGCCACAGCACATGAAGCTTTCTTT.

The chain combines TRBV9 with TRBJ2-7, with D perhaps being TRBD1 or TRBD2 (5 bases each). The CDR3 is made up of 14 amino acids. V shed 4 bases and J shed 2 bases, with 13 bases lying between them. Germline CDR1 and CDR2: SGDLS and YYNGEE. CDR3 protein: CASSTGTIPYEQYF. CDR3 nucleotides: TGTGCCAGCAGCACGGGGACCATCCCCTACGAGCAGTACTTC.

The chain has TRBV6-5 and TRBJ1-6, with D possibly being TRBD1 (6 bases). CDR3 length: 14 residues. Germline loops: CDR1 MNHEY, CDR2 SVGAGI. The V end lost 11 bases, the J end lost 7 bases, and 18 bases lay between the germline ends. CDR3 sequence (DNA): TGTGCCCACGAGAAGGGGGGCGCCAATTCACCCCTCCACTTT. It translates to CAHEKGGANSPLHF.

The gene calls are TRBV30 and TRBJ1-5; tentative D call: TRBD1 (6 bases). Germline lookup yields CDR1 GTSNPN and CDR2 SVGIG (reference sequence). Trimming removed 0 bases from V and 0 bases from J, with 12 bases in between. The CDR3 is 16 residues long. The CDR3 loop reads CAWSVGGIGSNQPQHF. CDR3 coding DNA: TGTGCCTGGAGTGTAGGGGGGATCGGTAGCAATCAGCCCCAGCATTTT. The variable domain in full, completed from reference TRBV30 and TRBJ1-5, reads SQTIHQWPATLVQPVGSPLSLECTVEGTSNPNLYWYRQAAGRGLQLLFYSVGIGQISSEVPQNLSASRPQDRQFILSSKKLLLSDSGFYLCAWSVGGIGSNQPQHFGDGTRLSIL.

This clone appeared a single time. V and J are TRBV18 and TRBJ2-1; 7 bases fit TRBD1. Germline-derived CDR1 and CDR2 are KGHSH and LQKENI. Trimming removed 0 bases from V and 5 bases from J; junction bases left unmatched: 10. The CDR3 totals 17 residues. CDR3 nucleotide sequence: TGTGCCAGCTCACCACCGAGAACAGGGGCGAACCACAATGAGCAGTTCTTC. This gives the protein CASSPPRTGANHNEQFF.

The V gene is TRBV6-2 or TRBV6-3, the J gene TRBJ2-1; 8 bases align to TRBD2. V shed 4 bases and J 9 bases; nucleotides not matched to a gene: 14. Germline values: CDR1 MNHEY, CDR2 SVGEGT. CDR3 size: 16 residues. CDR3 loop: CASSLGLGLVNGEQFF. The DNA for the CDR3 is TGTGCCAGCAGTTTGGGCTTGGGACTAGTGAATGGTGAGCAGTTCTTC.

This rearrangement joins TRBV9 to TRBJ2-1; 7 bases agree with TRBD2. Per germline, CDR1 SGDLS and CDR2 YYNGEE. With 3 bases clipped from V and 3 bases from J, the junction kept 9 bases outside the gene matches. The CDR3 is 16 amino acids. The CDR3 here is CASSAGEREVYNEQFF. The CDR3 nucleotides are TGTGCCAGCAGCGCCGGGGAGCGGGAAGTCTACAATGAGCAGTTCTTC.

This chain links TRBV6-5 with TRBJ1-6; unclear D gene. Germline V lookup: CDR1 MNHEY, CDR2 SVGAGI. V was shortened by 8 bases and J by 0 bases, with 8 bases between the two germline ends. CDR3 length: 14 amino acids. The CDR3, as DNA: TGTGCCAGCCAACAGAGCTCCTATAATTCACCCCTCCACTTT. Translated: CASQQSSYNSPLHF.

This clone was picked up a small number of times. The CDR3 here is CASKVTGQNTGELFF. CDR3 DNA sequence: TGTGCCAGCAAGGTCACAGGGCAAAACACCGGGGAGCTGTTTTTT. This rearrangement joins TRBV6-5 to TRBJ2-2, with D tentatively TRBD1 (6 bases). This CDR3 contains 15 residues. V shed 7 bases and J shed 2 bases, with 14 bases lying between them. Germline CDR1 and CDR2: MNHEY and SVGAGI.

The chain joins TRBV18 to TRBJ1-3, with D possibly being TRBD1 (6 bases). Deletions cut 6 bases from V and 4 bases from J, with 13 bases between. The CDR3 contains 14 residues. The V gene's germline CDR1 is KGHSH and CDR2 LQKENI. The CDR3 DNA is TGTGCCAGCTCGCCTAGGACAGACGGAAACACCATATATTTT. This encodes CASSPRTDGNTIYF.

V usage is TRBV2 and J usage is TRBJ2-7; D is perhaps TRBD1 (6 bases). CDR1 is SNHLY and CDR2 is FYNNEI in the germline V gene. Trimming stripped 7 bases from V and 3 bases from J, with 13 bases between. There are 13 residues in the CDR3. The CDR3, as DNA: TGTGCCAGCACCCAAGGACAGCACTACGAGCAGTACTTC. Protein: CASTQGQHYEQYF. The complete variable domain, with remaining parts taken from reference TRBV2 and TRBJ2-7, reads EPEVTQTPSHQVTQMGQEVILRCVPISNHLYFYWYRQILGQKVEFLVSFYNNEISEKSEIFDDQFSVERPDGSNFTLKIRSTKLEDSAMYFCASTQGQHYEQYFGPGTRLTVT.

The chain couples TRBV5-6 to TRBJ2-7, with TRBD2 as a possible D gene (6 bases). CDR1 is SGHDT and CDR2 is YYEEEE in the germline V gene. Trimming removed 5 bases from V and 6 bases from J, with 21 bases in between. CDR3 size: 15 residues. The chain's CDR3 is CASSSLAEGGLEQYF. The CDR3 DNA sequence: TGTGCCAGCAGTAGCTTGGCGGAGGGCGGGCTCGAGCAGTACTTC.

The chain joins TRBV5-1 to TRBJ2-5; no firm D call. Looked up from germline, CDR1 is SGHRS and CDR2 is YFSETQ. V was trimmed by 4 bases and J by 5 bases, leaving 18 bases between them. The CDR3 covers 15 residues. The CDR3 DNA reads TGCGCCAGCAGCCCCGGTCAGTCGTTTGATGAGACCCAGTACTTC. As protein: CASSPGQSFDETQYF.

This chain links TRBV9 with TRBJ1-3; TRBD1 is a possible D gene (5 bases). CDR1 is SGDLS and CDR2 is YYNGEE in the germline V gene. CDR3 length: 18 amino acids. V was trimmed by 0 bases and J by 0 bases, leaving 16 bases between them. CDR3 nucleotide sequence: TGTGCCAGCAGCGTAGATGGCGGGGCCACCTTCTCTGGAAACACCATATATTTT. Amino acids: CASSVDGGATFSGNTIYF.

CDR3 sequence: CASSLARGEQYF. The CDR3 bases are TGTGCCAGCAGCTTAGCCAGGGGAGAGCAGTACTTC. This rearrangement joins TRBV7-9 to TRBJ2-7, with D possibly matching TRBD1 (6 bases). Trimming cost V 0 bases and J 7 bases, with 7 bases left between them. Per germline, CDR1 SEHNR and CDR2 FQNEAQ (reference sequence). There are 12 residues in the CDR3. The entire variable domain, with the rest obtained from reference TRBV7-9 and TRBJ2-7, is as follows: DTGVSQNPRHKITKRGQNVTFRCDPISEHNRLYWYRQTLGQGPEFLTYFQNEAQLEKSRLLSDRFSAERPKGSFSTLEIQRTEQGDSAMYLCASSLARGEQYFGPGTRLTVT.

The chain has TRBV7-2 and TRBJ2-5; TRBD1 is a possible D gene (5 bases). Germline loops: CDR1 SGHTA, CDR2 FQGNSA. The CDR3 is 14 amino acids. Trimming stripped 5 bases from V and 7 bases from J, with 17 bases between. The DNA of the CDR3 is TGTGCCAGCAGCCCTCAGACAGTCCTGGGGACCCAGTACTTC. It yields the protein CASSPQTVLGTQYF.

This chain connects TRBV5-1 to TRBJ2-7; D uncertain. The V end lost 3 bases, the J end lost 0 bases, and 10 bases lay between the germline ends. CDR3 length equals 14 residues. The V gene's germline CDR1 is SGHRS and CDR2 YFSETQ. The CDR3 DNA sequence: TGCGCCAGCAGCTCAGCAGGTGACTCCTACGAGCAGTACTTC. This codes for CASSSAGDSYEQYF.

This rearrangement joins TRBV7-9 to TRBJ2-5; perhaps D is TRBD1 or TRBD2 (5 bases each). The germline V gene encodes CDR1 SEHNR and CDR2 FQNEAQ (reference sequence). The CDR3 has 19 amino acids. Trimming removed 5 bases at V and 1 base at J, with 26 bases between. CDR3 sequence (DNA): TGTGCCAGCAGCCGGTGGGGCTCAGTGGGACCTGACCTCCAAGAGACCCAGTACTTC. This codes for CASSRWGSVGPDLQETQYF.

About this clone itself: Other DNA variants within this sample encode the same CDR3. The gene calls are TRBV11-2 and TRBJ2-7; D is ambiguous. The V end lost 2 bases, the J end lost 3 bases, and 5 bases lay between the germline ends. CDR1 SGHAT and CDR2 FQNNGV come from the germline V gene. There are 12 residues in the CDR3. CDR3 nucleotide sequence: TGTGCCAGCAGCTTATCAAGCTACGAGCAGTACTTC. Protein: CASSLSSYEQYF.

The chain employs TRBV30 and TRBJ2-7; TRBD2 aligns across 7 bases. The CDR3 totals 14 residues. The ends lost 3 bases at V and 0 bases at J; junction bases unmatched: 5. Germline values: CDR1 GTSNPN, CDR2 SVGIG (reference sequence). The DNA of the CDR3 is TGTGCCTGGAGCCCTAGCGGAACCTCCTACGAGCAGTACTTC. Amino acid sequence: CAWSPSGTSYEQYF.

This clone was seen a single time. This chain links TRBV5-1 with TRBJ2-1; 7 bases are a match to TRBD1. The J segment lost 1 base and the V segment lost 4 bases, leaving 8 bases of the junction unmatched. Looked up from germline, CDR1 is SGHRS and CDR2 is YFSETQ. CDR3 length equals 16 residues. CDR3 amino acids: CASSPRQGGSYNEQFF. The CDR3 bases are TGCGCCAGCAGCCCGAGACAGGGCGGGTCCTACAATGAGCAGTTCTTC.

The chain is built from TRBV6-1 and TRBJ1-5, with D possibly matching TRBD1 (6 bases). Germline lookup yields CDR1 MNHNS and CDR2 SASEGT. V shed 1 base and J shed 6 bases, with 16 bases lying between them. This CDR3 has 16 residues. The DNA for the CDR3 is TGTGCCAGCAGTGAAGTCCCTCCACCAGGGGCTCAGCCCCAGCATTTT. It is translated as CASSEVPPPGAQPQHF.

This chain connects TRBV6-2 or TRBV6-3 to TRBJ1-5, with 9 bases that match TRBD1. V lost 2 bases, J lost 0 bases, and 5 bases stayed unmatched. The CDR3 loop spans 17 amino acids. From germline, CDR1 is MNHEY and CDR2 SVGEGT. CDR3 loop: CASSYPRTGASNQPQHF. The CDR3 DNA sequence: TGTGCCAGCAGTTACCCGCGGACAGGGGCTAGCAATCAGCCCCAGCATTTT.

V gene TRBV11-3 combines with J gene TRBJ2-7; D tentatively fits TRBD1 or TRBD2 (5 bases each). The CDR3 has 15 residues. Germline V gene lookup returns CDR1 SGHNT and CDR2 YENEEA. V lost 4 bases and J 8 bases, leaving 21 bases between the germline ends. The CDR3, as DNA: TGTGCCAGCAGCTCAGGGCCGACGGGAACCTTGCAGCAGTACTTC. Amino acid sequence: CASSSGPTGTLQQYF.

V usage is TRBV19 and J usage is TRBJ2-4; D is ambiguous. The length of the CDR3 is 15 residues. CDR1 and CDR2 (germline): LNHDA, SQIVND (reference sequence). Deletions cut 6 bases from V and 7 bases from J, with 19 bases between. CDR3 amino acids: CASRGDSAMGNIQYF. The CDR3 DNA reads TGTGCCAGTAGGGGCGATAGTGCTATGGGGAACATTCAGTACTTC. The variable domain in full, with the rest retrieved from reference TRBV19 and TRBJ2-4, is DGGITQSPKYLFRKEGQNVTLSCEQNLNHDAMYWYRQDPGQGLRLIYYSQIVNDFQKGDIAEGYSVSREKKESFPLTVTSAQKNPTAFYLCASRGDSAMGNIQYFGAGTRLSVL.